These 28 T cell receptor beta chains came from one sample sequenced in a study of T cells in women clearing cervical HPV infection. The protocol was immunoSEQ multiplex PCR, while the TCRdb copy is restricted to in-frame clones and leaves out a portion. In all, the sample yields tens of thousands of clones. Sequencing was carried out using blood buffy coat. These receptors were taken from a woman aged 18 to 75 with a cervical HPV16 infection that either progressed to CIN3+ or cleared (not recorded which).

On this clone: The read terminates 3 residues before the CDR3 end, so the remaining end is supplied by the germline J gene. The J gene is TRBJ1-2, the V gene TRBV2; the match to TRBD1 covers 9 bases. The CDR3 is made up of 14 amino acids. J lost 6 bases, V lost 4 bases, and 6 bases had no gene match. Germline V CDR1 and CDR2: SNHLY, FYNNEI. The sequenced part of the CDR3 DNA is TGTGCCAGCAGTGTTGGACAGGGGATAAATGGC. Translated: CASSVGQGING. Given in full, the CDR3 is CASSVGQGINGYTF.

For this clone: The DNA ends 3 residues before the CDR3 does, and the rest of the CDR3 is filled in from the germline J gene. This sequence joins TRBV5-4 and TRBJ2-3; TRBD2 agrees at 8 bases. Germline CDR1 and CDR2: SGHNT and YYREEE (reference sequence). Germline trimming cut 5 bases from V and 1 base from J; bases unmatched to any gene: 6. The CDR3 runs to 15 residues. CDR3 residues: CASSPPGGGTDTQYF. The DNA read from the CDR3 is TGTGCCAGCAGTCCTCCGGGGGGGGGCACAGATACG.

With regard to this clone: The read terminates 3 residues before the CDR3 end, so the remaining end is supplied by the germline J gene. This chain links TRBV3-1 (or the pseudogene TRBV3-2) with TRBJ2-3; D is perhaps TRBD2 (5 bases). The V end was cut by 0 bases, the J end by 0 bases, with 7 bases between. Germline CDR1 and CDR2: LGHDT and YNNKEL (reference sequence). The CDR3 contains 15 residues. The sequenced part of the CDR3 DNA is TGTGCCAGCAGCCAAGAGACTAAAAGCACAGATACG. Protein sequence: CASSQETKSTDT. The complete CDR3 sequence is CASSQETKSTDTQYF.

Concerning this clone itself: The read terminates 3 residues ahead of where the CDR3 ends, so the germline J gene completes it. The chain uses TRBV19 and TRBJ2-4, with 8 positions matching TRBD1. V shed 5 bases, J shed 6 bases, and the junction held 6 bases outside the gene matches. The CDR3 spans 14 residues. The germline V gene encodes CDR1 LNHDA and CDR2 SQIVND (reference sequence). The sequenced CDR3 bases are TGTGCCAGTAGTGCCACCGGGACAGGAAACATT. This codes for CASSATGTGNI. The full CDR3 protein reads CASSATGTGNIQYF.

Incomplete CDR3 DNA: TGTGCCTGGAGTAGCGGGGGCTCCTACAATGAG. Translation gives CAWSSGGSYNE. The full CDR3 reads CAWSSGGSYNEQFF. The chain combines TRBV30 with TRBJ2-1; 8 nucleotides match TRBD2. The read halts 3 residues ahead of the CDR3 end, with the missing end drawn from the germline J gene. The CDR3 is made up of 14 amino acids. CDR1 and CDR2 (germline): GTSNPN, SVGIG (reference sequence). J lost 0 bases, V lost 2 bases, and 0 bases had no gene match.

The CDR3 loop is CASSRGGNEQFF. The sequenced CDR3 bases are TGTGCCAGCAGCCGCGGGGGGAATGAG. The chain employs TRBV7-9 and TRBJ2-1, with 8 bases aligning to TRBD2. The sequence runs out 3 residues before the end of the CDR3; the remainder is reconstructed from the germline J gene. The germline V gene has CDR1 SEHNR and CDR2 FQNEAQ (reference sequence). V gave up 5 bases and J gave up 7 bases; unmatched junction bases: 1. The CDR3 is made up of 12 amino acids.

The CDR3 region is CSARDWEREGTYEQYF. The covered CDR3 bases are TGCAGTGCTAGAGATTGGGAGCGGGAGGGGACCTACGAG. This chain uses TRBV20-1 with TRBJ2-7; TRBD2 matches 10 bases. The CDR3 end is not reached by the read, which stops 3 residues before it; the germline J gene fills it in. V shed 0 bases, J shed 2 bases, and the junction held 7 bases outside the gene matches. This CDR3 is 16 amino acids long. Per germline, CDR1 DFQATT and CDR2 SNEGSKA (reference sequence).

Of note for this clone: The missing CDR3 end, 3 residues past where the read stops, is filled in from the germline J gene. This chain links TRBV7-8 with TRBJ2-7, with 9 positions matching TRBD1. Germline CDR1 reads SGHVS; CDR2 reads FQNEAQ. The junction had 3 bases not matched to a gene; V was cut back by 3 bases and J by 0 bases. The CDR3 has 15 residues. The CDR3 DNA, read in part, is TGTGCCAGCAGCTTGGGGACAGGGAACTCCTACGAG. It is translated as CASSLGTGNSYE. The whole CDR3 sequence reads CASSLGTGNSYEQYF.

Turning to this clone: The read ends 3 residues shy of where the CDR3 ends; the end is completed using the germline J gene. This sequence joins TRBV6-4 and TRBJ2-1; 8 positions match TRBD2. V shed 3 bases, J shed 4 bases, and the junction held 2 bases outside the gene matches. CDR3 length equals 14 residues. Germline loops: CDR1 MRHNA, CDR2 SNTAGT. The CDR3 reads CASSETSEYNEQFF. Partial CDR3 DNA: TGTGCCAGCAGTGAGACTAGCGAGTACAATGAG.

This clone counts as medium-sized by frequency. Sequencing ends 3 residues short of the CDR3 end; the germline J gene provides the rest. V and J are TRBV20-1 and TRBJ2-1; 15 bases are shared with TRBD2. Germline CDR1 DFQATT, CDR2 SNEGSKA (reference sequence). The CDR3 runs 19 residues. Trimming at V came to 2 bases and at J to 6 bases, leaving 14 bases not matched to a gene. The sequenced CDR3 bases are TGCAGTGCTAGACAACTGGTCGGACTAGCGGGAGGGCCGGGCAATGAG. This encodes CSARQLVGLAGGPGNE. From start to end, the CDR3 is CSARQLVGLAGGPGNEQFF.

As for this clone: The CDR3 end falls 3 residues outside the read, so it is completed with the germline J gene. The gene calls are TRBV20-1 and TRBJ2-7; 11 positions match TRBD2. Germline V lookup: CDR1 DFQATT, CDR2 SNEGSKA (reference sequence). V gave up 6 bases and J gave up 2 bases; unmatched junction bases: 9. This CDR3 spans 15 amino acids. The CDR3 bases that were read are TGCAGTGCCTCCGGGACTAGCGGTACCCCCTACGAG. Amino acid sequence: CSASGTSGTPYE. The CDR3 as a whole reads CSASGTSGTPYEQYF.

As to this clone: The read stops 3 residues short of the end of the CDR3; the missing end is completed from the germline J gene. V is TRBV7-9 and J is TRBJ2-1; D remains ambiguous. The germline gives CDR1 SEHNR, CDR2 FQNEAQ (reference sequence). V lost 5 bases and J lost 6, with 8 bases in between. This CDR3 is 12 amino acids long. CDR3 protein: CASSVKGNEQFF. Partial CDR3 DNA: TGTGCCAGCAGCGTTAAGGGCAATGAG.

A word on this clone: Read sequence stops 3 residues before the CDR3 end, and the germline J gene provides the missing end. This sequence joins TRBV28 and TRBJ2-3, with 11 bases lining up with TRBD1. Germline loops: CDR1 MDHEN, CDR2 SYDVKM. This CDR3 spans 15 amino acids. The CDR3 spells CASSSLRTGGEAQYF. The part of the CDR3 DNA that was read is TGTGCCAGCAGTTCCCTACGGACAGGGGGCGAAGCG.

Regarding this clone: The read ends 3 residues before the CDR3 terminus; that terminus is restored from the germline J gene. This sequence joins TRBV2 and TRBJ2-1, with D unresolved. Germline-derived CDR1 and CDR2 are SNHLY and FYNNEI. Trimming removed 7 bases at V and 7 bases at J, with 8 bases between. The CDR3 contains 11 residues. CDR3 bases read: TGTGCCAGCACTACGGGTAATGAG. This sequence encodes CASTTGNE. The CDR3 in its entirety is CASTTGNEQFF.

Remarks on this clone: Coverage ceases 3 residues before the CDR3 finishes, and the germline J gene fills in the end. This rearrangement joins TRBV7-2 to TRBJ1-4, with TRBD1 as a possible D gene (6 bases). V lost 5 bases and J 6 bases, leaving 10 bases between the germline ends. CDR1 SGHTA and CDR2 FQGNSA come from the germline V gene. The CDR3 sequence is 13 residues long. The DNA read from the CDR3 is TGTGCCAGCAGCAGACCAGGGGATGAAAAA. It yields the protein CASSRPGDEK. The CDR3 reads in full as CASSRPGDEKLFF.

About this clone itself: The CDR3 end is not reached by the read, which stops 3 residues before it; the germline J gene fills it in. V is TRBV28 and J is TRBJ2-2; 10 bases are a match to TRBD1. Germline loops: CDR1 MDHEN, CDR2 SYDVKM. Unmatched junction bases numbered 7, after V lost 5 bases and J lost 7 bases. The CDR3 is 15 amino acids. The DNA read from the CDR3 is TGTGCCAGCAGTCCCAGACAGGGGGCTTTCGGGGAG. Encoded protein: CASSPRQGAFGE. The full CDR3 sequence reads CASSPRQGAFGELFF.

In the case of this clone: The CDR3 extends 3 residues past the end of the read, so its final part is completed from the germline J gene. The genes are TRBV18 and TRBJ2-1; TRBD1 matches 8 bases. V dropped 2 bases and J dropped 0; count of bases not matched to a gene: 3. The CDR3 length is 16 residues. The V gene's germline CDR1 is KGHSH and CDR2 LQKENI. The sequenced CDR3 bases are TGTGCCAGCTCACCAACACAGGGGGGCTCCTACAATGAG. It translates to CASSPTQGGSYNE. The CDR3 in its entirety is CASSPTQGGSYNEQFF. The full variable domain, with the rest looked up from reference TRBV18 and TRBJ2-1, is NAGVMQNPRHLVRRRGQEARLRCSPMKGHSHVYWYRQLPEEGLKFMVYLQKENIIDESGMPKERFSAEFPKEGPSILRIQQVVRGDSAAYFCASSPTQGGSYNEQFFGPGTRLTVL.

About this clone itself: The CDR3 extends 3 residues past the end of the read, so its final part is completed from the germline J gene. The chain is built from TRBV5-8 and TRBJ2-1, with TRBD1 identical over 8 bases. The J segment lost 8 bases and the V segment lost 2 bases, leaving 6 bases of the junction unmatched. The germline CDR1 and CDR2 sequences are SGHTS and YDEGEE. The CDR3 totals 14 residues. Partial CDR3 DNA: TGTGCCAGCAGCTTTAGGACAGGGCGCGATGAG. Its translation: CASSFRTGRDE. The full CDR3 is CASSFRTGRDEQFF.

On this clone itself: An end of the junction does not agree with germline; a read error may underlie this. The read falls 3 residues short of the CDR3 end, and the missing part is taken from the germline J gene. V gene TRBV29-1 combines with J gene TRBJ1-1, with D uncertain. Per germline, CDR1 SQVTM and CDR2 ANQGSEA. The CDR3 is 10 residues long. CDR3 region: CSVENSEAFF. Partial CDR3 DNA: TGCAGCGTTGAGAACAGTGAA.

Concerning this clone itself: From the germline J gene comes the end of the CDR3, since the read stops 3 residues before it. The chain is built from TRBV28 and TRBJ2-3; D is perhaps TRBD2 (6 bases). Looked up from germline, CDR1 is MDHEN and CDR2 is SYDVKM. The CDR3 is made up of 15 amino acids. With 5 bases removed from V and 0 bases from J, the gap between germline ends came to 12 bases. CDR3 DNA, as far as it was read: TGTGCCAGCAGTATTAGCGGAACTAGCACAGATACG. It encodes CASSISGTSTDT. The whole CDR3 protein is CASSISGTSTDTQYF.

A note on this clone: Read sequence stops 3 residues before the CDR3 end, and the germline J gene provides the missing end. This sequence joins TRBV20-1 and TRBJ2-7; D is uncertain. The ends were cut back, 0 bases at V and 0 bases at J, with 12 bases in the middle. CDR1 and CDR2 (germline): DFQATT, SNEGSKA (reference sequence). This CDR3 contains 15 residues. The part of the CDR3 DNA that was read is TGCAGTGCTAGAGACCAGCGCCTGAGCTCCTACGAG. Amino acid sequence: CSARDQRLSSYE. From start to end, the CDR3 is CSARDQRLSSYEQYF.

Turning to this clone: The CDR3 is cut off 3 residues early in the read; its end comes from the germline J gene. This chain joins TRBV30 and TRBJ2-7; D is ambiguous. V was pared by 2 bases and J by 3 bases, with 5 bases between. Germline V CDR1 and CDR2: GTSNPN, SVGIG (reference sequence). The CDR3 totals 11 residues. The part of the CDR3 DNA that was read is TGTGCCTGGAGTAAGGGCTACGAG. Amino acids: CAWSKGYE. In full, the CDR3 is CAWSKGYEQYF.

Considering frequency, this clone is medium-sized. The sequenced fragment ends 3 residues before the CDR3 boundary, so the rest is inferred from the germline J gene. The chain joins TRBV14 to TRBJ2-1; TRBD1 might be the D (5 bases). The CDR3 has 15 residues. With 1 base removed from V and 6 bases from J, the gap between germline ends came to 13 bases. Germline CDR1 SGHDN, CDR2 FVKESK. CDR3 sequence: CASSQAGIHLNEQFF. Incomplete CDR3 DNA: TGTGCCAGCAGCCAAGCAGGGATACATCTCAATGAG.

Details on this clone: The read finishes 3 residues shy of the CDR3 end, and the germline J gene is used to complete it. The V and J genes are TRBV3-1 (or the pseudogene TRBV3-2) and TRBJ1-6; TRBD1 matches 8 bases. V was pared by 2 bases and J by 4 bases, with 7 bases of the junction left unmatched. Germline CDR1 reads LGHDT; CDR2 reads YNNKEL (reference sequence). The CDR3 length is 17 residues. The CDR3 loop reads CASSQRGQGEYNSPLHF. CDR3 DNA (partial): TGTGCCAGCAGCCAACGCGGACAGGGCGAGTATAATTCACCC.

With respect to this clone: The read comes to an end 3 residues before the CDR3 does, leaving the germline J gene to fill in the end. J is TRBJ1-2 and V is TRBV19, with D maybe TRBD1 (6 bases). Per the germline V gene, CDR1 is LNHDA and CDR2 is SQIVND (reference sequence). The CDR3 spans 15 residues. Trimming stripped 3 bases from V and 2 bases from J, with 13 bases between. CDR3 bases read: TGTGCCAGTAGTATGATTGGTGACAGGAACTATGGC. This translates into CASSMIGDRNYG. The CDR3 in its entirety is CASSMIGDRNYGYTF.

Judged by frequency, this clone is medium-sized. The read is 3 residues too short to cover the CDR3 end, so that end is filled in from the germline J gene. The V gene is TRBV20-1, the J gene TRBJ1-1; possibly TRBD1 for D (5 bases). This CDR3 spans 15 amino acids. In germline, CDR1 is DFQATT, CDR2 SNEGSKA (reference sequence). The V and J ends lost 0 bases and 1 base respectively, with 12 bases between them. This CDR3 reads CSARDSKTENTEAFF. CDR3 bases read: TGCAGTGCTAGAGATAGTAAGACAGAGAACACTGAA.

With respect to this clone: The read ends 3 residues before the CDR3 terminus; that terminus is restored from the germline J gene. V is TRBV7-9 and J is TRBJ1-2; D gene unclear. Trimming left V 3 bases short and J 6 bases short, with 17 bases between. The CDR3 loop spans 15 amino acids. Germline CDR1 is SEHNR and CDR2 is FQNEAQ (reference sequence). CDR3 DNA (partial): TGTGCCAGCAGCTTTATGCCCCGGGGTATTGATGGC. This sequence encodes CASSFMPRGIDG. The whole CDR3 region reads CASSFMPRGIDGYTF.

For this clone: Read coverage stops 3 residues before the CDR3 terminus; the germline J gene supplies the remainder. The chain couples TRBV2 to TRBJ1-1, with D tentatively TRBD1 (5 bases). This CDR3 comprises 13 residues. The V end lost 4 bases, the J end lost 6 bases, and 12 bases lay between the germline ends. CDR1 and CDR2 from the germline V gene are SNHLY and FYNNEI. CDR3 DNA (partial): TGTGCCAGCAGTGGTGGGGGGATTGCTGAA. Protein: CASSGGGIAE. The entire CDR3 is CASSGGGIAEAFF.